The 10 T cell receptor beta chains presented below share a single source sample, sequenced in a study of cytomegalovirus exposure and HLA in healthy donors. A multiplex PCR was run with 60 Vbeta primers and 13 Jbeta primers. Data came from immunoSEQ multiplex PCR; TCRdb stores just in-frame clones and leaves some out. The sample lists about 110,000 clones, roughly 69% occurring once. Sequencing was performed on PBMCs. These TCRs come from a woman in her 30s in good health and CMV-seronegative.

The chain combines TRBV11-2 with TRBJ2-1; TRBD2 aligns across 12 bases. J lost 9 bases, V lost 1 base, and 10 bases had no gene match. The CDR3 loop spans 17 amino acids. The germline gives CDR1 SGHAT, CDR2 FQNNGV. The CDR3 coding sequence is TGTGCCAGCAGCTTAGCTGGATCTAGCGGGAGGGCGGGTGAGCAGTTCTTC. This sequence encodes CASSLAGSSGRAGEQFF.

In DNA form, the CDR3 reads TGTGCCAGCAGCTTCGGACAGGGCCCTAGCACAGATACGCAGTATTTT. Translating gives CASSFGQGPSTDTQYF. The V and J genes are TRBV7-2 and TRBJ2-3; 8 nucleotides match TRBD1. CDR3 length: 16 residues. Germline lookup yields CDR1 SGHTA and CDR2 FQGNSA. Germline trimming cut 3 bases from V and 0 bases from J; bases unmatched to any gene: 5.

V gene TRBV5-1 combines with J gene TRBJ1-4; TRBD1 matches at 9 bases. The ends lost 4 bases at V and 3 bases at J; junction bases unmatched: 7. Germline-derived CDR1 and CDR2 are SGHRS and YFSETQ. There are 16 residues in the CDR3. CDR3 sequence (DNA): TGCGCCAGCAGCCAAAAGACAGGGGGAGCTAATGAAAAACTGTTTTTT. Translation gives CASSQKTGGANEKLFF. Full variable domain (outside the CDR3, taken from reference TRBV5-1 and TRBJ1-4): KAGVTQTPRYLIKTRGQQVTLSCSPISGHRSVSWYQQTPGQGLQFLFEYFSETQRNKGNFPGRFSGRQFSNSRSEMNVSTLELGDSALYLCASSQKTGGANEKLFFGSGTQLSVL.

The rearrangement uses TRBV19 and TRBJ1-2, with 11 positions matching TRBD1. From germline, CDR1 is LNHDA and CDR2 SQIVND (reference sequence). The CDR3 is 14 amino acids. V dropped 4 bases and J dropped 4; count of bases not matched to a gene: 2. The CDR3, as DNA: TGTGCCAGTAGTACGGGACAGGGGGGCTATGGCTACACCTTC. Its translation is CASSTGQGGYGYTF.

This chain joins TRBV15 and TRBJ2-3, with 13 positions matching TRBD2. Losses at the gene ends were 5 bases for V and 1 base for J; bases not matched to a gene: 15. This CDR3 comprises 20 residues. The germline V gene encodes CDR1 LNHNV and CDR2 YYDKDF (reference sequence). This CDR3 is CATSSTGTSGTHIRTDTQYF. The DNA for the CDR3 is TGTGCCACCAGCTCAACGGGGACTAGCGGGACTCATATCCGCACAGATACGCAGTATTTT.

This chain uses TRBV5-6 with TRBJ1-1; D gene ambiguous. Trimming pared 0 bases from V and 1 base from J, leaving 7 bases between. The CDR3 consists of 14 residues. Germline V gene data show CDR1 as SGHDT and CDR2 as YYEEEE. CDR3 coding DNA: TGTGCCAGCAGCTTGGGGGCTCCGAACACTGAAGCTTTCTTT. Translation: CASSLGAPNTEAFF.

The rearrangement links TRBV28 to TRBJ1-5; 7 bases are shared with TRBD1. Germline CDR1 is MDHEN and CDR2 is SYDVKM. J gave up 2 bases and V 5 bases, and 12 bases lay outside the gene matches. The CDR3 loop spans 17 amino acids. The CDR3 coding sequence is TGTGCCAGCAGTGCCCGGACAGGCCCAAGAGGCAATCAGCCCCAGCATTTT. It yields the protein CASSARTGPRGNQPQHF.

The chain combines TRBV5-1 with TRBJ1-2; the D is unclear. Germline V gene sequence: CDR1 SGHRS, CDR2 YFSETQ. The CDR3 length is 12 residues. Between the trimmed V and J ends, which lost 2 bases and 7 bases, there was a span of 9 bases. CDR3 DNA sequence: TGCGCCAGCAGCTTTGAGGGTTGTGGCTACACCTTC. This encodes CASSFEGCGYTF.

This CDR3 reads CASSLEGQVRSGNTIYF. The DNA of the CDR3 is TGTGCCAGCAGCTTAGAAGGACAGGTTCGCTCTGGAAACACCATATATTTT. The rearrangement joins TRBV7-9 to TRBJ1-3; 7 nucleotides line up with TRBD1. Trimming took 1 base from V and 0 from J; bases not matched to a gene: 6. The CDR3 length is 17 residues. CDR1 is SEHNR, CDR2 FQNEAQ, per germline (reference sequence).

This chain joins TRBV18 and TRBJ2-5; maybe TRBD2 (5 bases). In germline, CDR1 is KGHSH, CDR2 LQKENI. This CDR3 spans 14 amino acids. Deletions cut 2 bases from V and 4 bases from J, with 11 bases between. For the CDR3, the DNA is TGTGCCAGCTCACCAGGTAGGAGGTCAGAGACCCAGTACTTC. This gives the protein CASSPGRRSETQYF.